Listed here is a single T cell receptor beta chain. One junction end disagrees with the germline gene, perhaps due to a read error. The CDR3 has 14 residues. CDR1 is SNHLY and CDR2 is FYNNEI in the germline V gene. Original handling: ImmunoSEQ only sent back junction sequences with no quality scores, so filtering was done differently. This table comes from immunoSEQ multiplex PCR, and its TCRdb copy is limited to in-frame clones, with some not included. V and J calls and clone size follow that table, whereas D and trimming were derived from the DNA. Altogether hundreds of thousands of clones are present, 70% to 80% being singletons, with the ten largest covering around 14%. This entry belongs to a study of shared clonotypes between healthy human individuals.

The source is a woman aged 40 to 55 in good health. Some clones in this sample may be carry-over from other donors' samples. The chain combines TRBV2 with TRBJ2-2; 8 bases map to TRBD2. Sequencing input: PBMCs. The CDR3 protein is CASSEGTSGGELFF. The DNA for the CDR3 is TGTGCCAGCAGCGAAGGGACTAGTGGGGGGGAGCTGTTTTTT.